These T cell receptor beta chains were read from a single sample in a study of T cells expressing NK-cell markers. For each CDR3 protein, TCRdb gives one entry from its re-call of the 5' RACE reads, without DNA. The repertoire table contains 300,000 to 450,000 distinct CDR3 sequences. The material sequenced was blood T cells: a sorted CD56 or NKG2C T cell subset, CD4+ or CD8+ T cells, or bulk PBMC T cells (not recorded which). The origin of the receptors is a man aged 18 to 69 in good health. Both conserved end residues are part of each CDR3. Clone size is not always given. Where it is, it says once, few, many or a class for expanded clones.

>NA|TRBJ2-4|TRBV7-9
CASSLSVIGIQYF
>NA|TRBJ2-1|TRBV7-2
CASSRARGAGREQFF
>NA|TRBJ1-1|TRBV12-5
CASGSGGRGNTEAFF
>NA|TRBJ2-3|TRBV7-2
CASSRIAGASTQYF
>NA|TRBJ2-3|TRBV6-2/TRBV6-3
CASSYSPLDTQYF
>NA|TRBJ2-5|TRBV12-3/TRBV12-4
CASSNGPVGTQYF
>NA|TRBJ2-1|TRBV5-5
CASSRGPQFNEQFF
>NA|TRBJ1-1|TRBV7-2
CASSLAVRQAEAFF
>NA|TRBJ1-2|TRBV12-3/TRBV12-4
CASRAQRGAGDGYTF
>NA|TRBJ1-5|TRBV7-9
CASRLGGEGQPQHF
>NA|TRBJ2-7|TRBV6-1
CASRTQGALGEQYF
>NA|TRBJ2-7|TRBV27
CASSRTGRYEQYF
>NA|TRBJ1-2|TRBV27
CARKRGGGQDFYGYTF
>NA|TRBJ2-7|TRBV27
CASSFTGNSYEQYF
>medium-sized|TRBJ2-1|TRBV5-1
CASSAQGGYNEQFF
>NA|TRBJ2-7|TRBV7-9
CASSLKGQDYEQYF
>NA|TRBJ2-5|TRBV3-1
CASSLRNGGETQYF
>NA|TRBJ1-1|TRBV29-1
CSVDRWSTNTEAFF
>NA|TRBJ1-2|TRBV6-1
CASRRTQGARSNYGYTF
>NA|TRBJ1-1|TRBV6-1
CASSGRTVGITEAFF
>NA|TRBJ1-6|TRBV6-5
CASSYVQKGGNSPLHF
>NA|TRBJ1-2|TRBV25-1
CASRLTGVIGYTF
>NA|TRBJ2-5|TRBV5-1
CASSLGNGETQYF
>NA|TRBJ1-4|TRBV4-1
CASSQLQGAGEKLFF
>NA|TRBJ2-1|TRBV11-2
CASSLRLADVYNEQFF
>NA|TRBJ1-2|TRBV10-3
CAISSQGGAYGYTF
>NA|TRBJ2-7|TRBV29-1
CSVVSTSGGPTYEQYF
>NA|TRBJ1-5|TRBV29-1
CSVARAVDQPQHF
>NA|TRBJ1-2|TRBV7-2
CASSRTGGLGYTF
>NA|TRBJ2-1|TRBV11-3
CASSLGGEVNNEQFF
>NA|TRBJ1-1|TRBV7-9
CASSPGDREGTEAFF
>NA|TRBJ1-6|TRBV18
CASSPGQRGSSPLHF
>NA|TRBJ2-2|TRBV6-5
CASSYSFRGQAGTGELFF
>NA|TRBJ2-1|TRBV6-2/TRBV6-3
CASSYWGSYNNEQFF
>NA|TRBJ2-3|TRBV12-3/TRBV12-4
CASSFRTLNTDTQYF
>NA|TRBJ1-5|TRBV3-1
CASSQDRGARQPQHF
>NA|TRBJ2-3|TRBV19
CASSIRSISTDTQYF
>NA|TRBJ2-3|TRBV5-1
CASSFDRGSVDTQYF
>NA|TRBJ1-6|TRBV29-1
CSVAQGANSPLHF
>NA|TRBJ2-4|TRBV7-8
CASSLSRAMGIQYF
>NA|TRBJ1-1|TRBV6-1
CASEQVTYAFF
>NA|TRBJ1-2|TRBV3-1
CASSRRTVTYGYTF
>NA|TRBJ1-1|TRBV27
CASSSPGQSSLEAFF